A single sample is the source of the 27 T cell receptor beta chains below, sequenced in a study of T cell repertoires in ileal Crohn's disease (dated by TCRdb to between 2018 and 2021). The library was prepared using the immunoSEQ multiplex PCR assay. Entries here come from immuneACCESS through TCRdb and include only in-frame sequences with V and J called. Some clones fail to appear in such tables; in the studies checked, an unresolved V gene covers under half of the shortfall, and the cause of the remainder is unknown. The sample has nearly 7,000 clones on record, 65% to 85% of them singletons. In total, the top ten clones hold under 3% of the sample. What was sequenced was ileal tissue. The receptors derive from an adult with Crohn's disease.

J is TRBJ1-4 and V is TRBV6-5; TRBD1 matches 9 bases. Germline CDR1 and CDR2: MNHEY and SVGAGI. V dropped 4 bases and J dropped 6; count of bases not matched to a gene: 3. This CDR3 comprises 14 residues. CDR3 bases: TGTGCCAGCAGTTCTCGACAGGGGGATGAAAAACTGTTTTTT. Protein product: CASSSRQGDEKLFF.

This chain uses TRBV27 with TRBJ2-6; D may be TRBD1 (6 bases). Germline CDR1 and CDR2: MNHEY and SMNVEV (reference sequence). This CDR3 has 16 amino acids. V lost 5 bases and J 4 bases, leaving 15 bases between the germline ends. The CDR3 DNA is TGTGCCAGCAGTAAAACCACAGGGACCGGGGCCAACGTCCTGACTTTC. This sequence encodes CASSKTTGTGANVLTF.

V and J are TRBV5-6 and TRBJ2-3; 13 bases map to TRBD2. The CDR3 has 15 amino acids. V gave up 5 bases and J gave up 6 bases; unmatched junction bases: 6. CDR1 is SGHDT and CDR2 is YYEEEE in the germline V gene. CDR3 sequence (DNA): TGTGCCAGCAGATTCGGACTAGCGGGGGCTGATACGCAGTATTTT. Translating it yields CASRFGLAGADTQYF.

This clone was picked up a small number of times. The gene calls are TRBV5-1 and TRBJ2-1, with D unresolved. V lost 5 bases, J lost 5 bases, and 17 bases lay in between. From germline, CDR1 is SGHRS and CDR2 YFSETQ. This CDR3 is built from 15 residues. The DNA of the CDR3 is TGCGCCAGCAGAGTTTCTACAGTGAAGAACAATGAGCAGTTCTTC. It is translated as CASRVSTVKNNEQFF.

CDR3 region: CASSLLSNSLSGNTIYF. The CDR3 region has the DNA TGCGCCAGCAGCTTGTTGTCAAATAGCCTCTCTGGAAACACCATATATTTT. The chain employs TRBV5-1 and TRBJ1-3; D gene unclear. Deletions cut 1 base from V and 0 bases from J, with 14 bases between. The CDR3 runs to 17 residues. CDR1 and CDR2 from the germline V gene are SGHRS and YFSETQ.

The CDR3: CASSLGQGGLHEQYF. The CDR3 DNA is TGCGCCAGCAGCTTGGGGCAGGGGGGCTTGCACGAGCAGTACTTC. This sequence joins TRBV5-1 and TRBJ2-7, with D maybe TRBD1 (7 bases). Germline V gene sequence: CDR1 SGHRS, CDR2 YFSETQ. The V gene lost 0 bases and the J gene lost 5 bases, with 15 bases spanning the gap. CDR3 size: 15 residues.

The chain is built from TRBV7-2 and TRBJ1-2, with TRBD1 identical over 7 bases. In germline, CDR1 is SGHTA, CDR2 FQGNSA. With V trimmed by 5 bases and J by 0 bases, 6 bases remained unmatched. The CDR3 has 15 residues. The CDR3 region has the DNA TGTGCCAGCAGCCCCCGACAGGGCCCTAACTATGGCTACACCTTC. This gives the protein CASSPRQGPNYGYTF.

This chain connects TRBV19 to TRBJ2-1; the D gene is possibly TRBD2 (5 bases). Trimming shortened V by 7 bases and J by 9 bases, and 22 bases separated the two germline ends. CDR3 length equals 15 residues. The V gene's germline CDR1 is LNHDA and CDR2 SQIVND (reference sequence). CDR3 loop: CASTPRGKLLGEQFF. CDR3 coding DNA: TGTGCCAGTACCCCACGGGGTAAGCTCCTTGGTGAGCAGTTCTTC.

J is TRBJ2-2 and V is TRBV27; no definite D call. Germline-derived CDR1 and CDR2 are MNHEY and SMNVEV (reference sequence). This CDR3 has 12 amino acids. The ends were cut back, 8 bases at V and 5 bases at J, with 9 bases in the middle. The CDR3 protein is CASVSLTGELFF. CDR3 bases: TGTGCCAGCGTTAGCCTGACCGGGGAGCTGTTTTTT.

The rearrangement uses TRBV7-3 and TRBJ1-2, with D maybe TRBD1 (6 bases). CDR1 SGHTA and CDR2 FQGTGA come from the germline V gene. The CDR3 runs to 14 residues. Trimming pared 4 bases from V and 2 bases from J, leaving 11 bases between. As DNA, the CDR3 is TGTGCCAGCAGCTCAGGGGCCCTCAACTATGGCTACACCTTC. Its protein is CASSSGALNYGYTF.

The V call is TRBV9, the J call TRBJ2-7; the D gene is possibly TRBD1 (6 bases). The germline V gene has CDR1 SGDLS and CDR2 YYNGEE. The CDR3 is made up of 14 amino acids. Trimming shortened V by 3 bases and J by 2 bases, and 12 bases separated the two germline ends. Written as DNA, the CDR3 is TGTGCCAGCAGCGAAGACAGGCCTCCCTACGAGCAGTACTTC. It codes for CASSEDRPPYEQYF.

The V call is TRBV6-5, the J call TRBJ1-2; 8 nucleotides agree with TRBD1. Germline CDR1 and CDR2: MNHEY and SVGAGI. Trimming removed 5 bases from V and 1 base from J; junction bases left unmatched: 3. This CDR3 comprises 14 residues. CDR3 protein: CASSQTGGNYGYTF. For the CDR3, the DNA is TGTGCCAGCAGTCAAACAGGGGGTAACTATGGCTACACCTTC.

The count of this clone is one. The chain joins TRBV11-2 to TRBJ2-1; 12 bases fit TRBD2. The CDR3 runs to 15 residues. Germline V CDR1 and CDR2: SGHAT, FQNNGV. V shed 2 bases, J shed 6 bases, and the junction held 2 bases outside the gene matches. CDR3 nucleotide sequence: TGTGCCAGCAGCTTACGGACTAGCGGGATCAATGAGCAGTTCTTC. Translation: CASSLRTSGINEQFF.

The rearrangement links TRBV19 to TRBJ2-7; D is perhaps TRBD1 (6 bases). Germline V gene sequence: CDR1 LNHDA, CDR2 SQIVND (reference sequence). Trimming left V 6 bases short and J 3 bases short, with 6 bases between. The CDR3 sequence is 11 residues long. CDR3 nucleotides: TGTGCCAGTAGGACAGGCTACGAGCAGTACTTC. It yields the protein CASRTGYEQYF. The entire variable domain, with the rest obtained from reference TRBV19 and TRBJ2-7, is as follows: DGGITQSPKYLFRKEGQNVTLSCEQNLNHDAMYWYRQDPGQGLRLIYYSQIVNDFQKGDIAEGYSVSREKKESFPLTVTSAQKNPTAFYLCASRTGYEQYFGPGTRLTVT.

The rearrangement joins TRBV30 to TRBJ1-5, with 8 bases fitting TRBD1. Losses at the gene ends were 2 bases for V and 5 bases for J; bases not matched to a gene: 5. In germline, CDR1 is GTSNPN, CDR2 SVGIG (reference sequence). The CDR3 is 14 amino acids. The CDR3 region has the DNA TGTGCCTGGAGTTCAGCGACAGGGGATCAGCCCCAGCATTTT. Translated: CAWSSATGDQPQHF.

The chain joins TRBV6-1 to TRBJ2-7; maybe TRBD1 (5 bases). V was cut by 5 bases and J by 4 bases, with 9 bases left in between. The CDR3 is 12 amino acids. The V gene's germline CDR1 is MNHNS and CDR2 SASEGT. The DNA for the CDR3 is TGTGCCAGCAGTTTCCAGGGTTACGAGCAGTACTTC. Its protein is CASSFQGYEQYF.

This clone was observed once. The rearrangement links TRBV28 to TRBJ2-5, with 7 bases identical to TRBD2. Germline assignment: CDR1 MDHEN and CDR2 SYDVKM. The J segment lost 2 bases and the V segment lost 5 bases, leaving 5 bases of the junction unmatched. This CDR3 region has 14 residues. The CDR3 protein is CASSGSGYQETQYF. The DNA for the CDR3 is TGTGCCAGCAGTGGTAGCGGGTATCAAGAGACCCAGTACTTC.

This chain uses TRBV7-2 with TRBJ1-4; tentative D call: TRBD1 (5 bases). The length of the CDR3 is 15 residues. Germline V gene data show CDR1 as SGHTA and CDR2 as FQGNSA. The V gene lost 0 bases and the J gene lost 8 bases, with 13 bases spanning the gap. For the CDR3, the DNA is TGTGCCAGCAGCTTAGCGAAGGGGAGGGCCGAAAAACTGTTTTTT. Protein sequence: CASSLAKGRAEKLFF. The entire variable domain, with the rest obtained from reference TRBV7-2 and TRBJ1-4, is as follows: GAGVSQSPSNKVTEKGKDVELRCDPISGHTALYWYRQSLGQGLEFLIYFQGNSAPDKSGLPSDRFSAERTGGSVSTLTIQRTQQEDSAVYLCASSLAKGRAEKLFFGSGTQLSVL.

The chain uses TRBV19 and TRBJ2-7, with D possibly being TRBD2 (6 bases). Between the trimmed V and J ends, which lost 3 bases and 5 bases, there was a span of 14 bases. The CDR3 is 14 residues long. Germline values: CDR1 LNHDA, CDR2 SQIVND (reference sequence). The CDR3: CASSMDGRGNEQYF. The CDR3 DNA follows: TGTGCCAGTAGTATGGACGGGAGAGGGAACGAGCAGTACTTC.

The sample holds a few counts of this clone. This sequence joins TRBV30 and TRBJ2-5; 12 bases are shared with TRBD2. J was trimmed by 4 bases and V by 1 base; bases with no gene match: 1. Per the germline V gene, CDR1 is GTSNPN and CDR2 is SVGIG (reference sequence). This CDR3 region has 14 residues. As DNA, the CDR3 is TGTGCCTGGAGTGCGACTAGCGGGGGAGAGACCCAGTACTTC. Protein sequence: CAWSATSGGETQYF.

This chain uses TRBV11-2 with TRBJ2-5; possible D gene TRBD2, 6 bases. CDR1 is SGHAT, CDR2 FQNNGV, per germline. The CDR3 covers 13 residues. Trimming removed 5 bases from V and 4 bases from J, with 11 bases in between. The CDR3 protein is CASSGGYRETQYF. CDR3 sequence (DNA): TGTGCCAGCAGCGGGGGGTATAGAGAGACCCAGTACTTC.

The genes are TRBV5-1 and TRBJ1-3, with a weak D call TRBD1 (6 bases). The CDR3 has 16 residues. V was cut by 0 bases and J by 9 bases, with 19 bases left in between. Germline V lookup: CDR1 SGHRS, CDR2 YFSETQ. The CDR3 is CASSLGQGGPSSTIYF. Written as DNA, the CDR3 is TGCGCCAGCAGCTTGGGGCAAGGGGGACCATCAAGCACCATATATTTT.

This clone was observed a handful of times. The V call is TRBV7-3, the J call TRBJ2-5; 9 bases agree with TRBD2. Germline values: CDR1 SGHTA, CDR2 FQGTGA. V gave up 3 bases and J gave up 4 bases; unmatched junction bases: 9. This CDR3 is built from 16 residues. CDR3 bases: TGTGCCAGCAGCTTTTACGGCGGGAGGGCAGTAGAGACCCAGTACTTC. Its translation is CASSFYGGRAVETQYF.

As for this clone: One end of the junction does not line up with germline, which may come from a read error. The chain combines TRBV7-2 with TRBJ2-5; 9 bases are shared with TRBD2. This CDR3 spans 14 amino acids. The germline V gene encodes CDR1 SGHTA and CDR2 FQGNSA. CDR3 DNA sequence: TGTGCCAGCAGCCTAGCGGGACTTGGGGAGACCCAGTACTTC. Translating it yields CASSLAGLGETQYF.

The CDR3 DNA is TGTGCCAGCAGCCGGGCGGGAGGCCCCTACGAGCAGTACTTC. Translation: CASSRAGGPYEQYF. The rearrangement uses TRBV14 and TRBJ2-7; 8 positions agree with TRBD2. Germline V lookup: CDR1 SGHDN, CDR2 FVKESK. The V gene end was trimmed by 4 bases and the J gene end by 2 bases; junction bases not matched to a gene: 4. This CDR3 has 14 residues.

Comment on this clone: Within the sample, other DNA sequences also encode this same CDR3. The chain recombines TRBV5-1 with TRBJ1-2; D is possibly TRBD1 (6 bases). Germline assignment: CDR1 SGHRS and CDR2 YFSETQ. This CDR3 is 15 amino acids long. Trimming pared 1 base from V and 2 bases from J, leaving 12 bases between. The CDR3 is CASSLSGGANYGYTF. CDR3 coding DNA: TGCGCCAGCAGCTTGAGTGGGGGCGCCAACTATGGCTACACCTTC.

This rearrangement joins TRBV5-6 to TRBJ2-7, with D unclear. Germline values: CDR1 SGHDT, CDR2 YYEEEE. CDR3 length equals 12 residues. Trimming took 4 bases from V and 3 from J, leaving 8 bases between them. CDR3 bases: TGTGCCAGCAGCGTACGTAGCTACGAGCAGTACTTC. This gives the protein CASSVRSYEQYF.